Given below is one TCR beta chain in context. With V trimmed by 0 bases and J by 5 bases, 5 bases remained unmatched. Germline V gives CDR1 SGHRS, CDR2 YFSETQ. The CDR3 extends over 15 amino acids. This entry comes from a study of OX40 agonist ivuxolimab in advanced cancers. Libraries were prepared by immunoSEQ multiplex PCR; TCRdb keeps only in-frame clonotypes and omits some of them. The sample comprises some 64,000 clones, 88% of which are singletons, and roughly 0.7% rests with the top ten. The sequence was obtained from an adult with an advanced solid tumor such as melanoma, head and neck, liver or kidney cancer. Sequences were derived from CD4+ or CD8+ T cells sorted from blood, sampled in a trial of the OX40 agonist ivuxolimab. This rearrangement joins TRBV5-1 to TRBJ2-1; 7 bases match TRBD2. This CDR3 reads CASSLGLAVNNEQFF. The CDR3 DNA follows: TGCGCCAGCAGCTTGGGGCTAGCGGTGAACAATGAGCAGTTCTTC. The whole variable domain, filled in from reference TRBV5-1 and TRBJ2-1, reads KAGVTQTPRYLIKTRGQQVTLSCSPISGHRSVSWYQQTPGQGLQFLFEYFSETQRNKGNFPGRFSGRQFSNSRSEMNVSTLELGDSALYLCASSLGLAVNNEQFFGPGTRLTVL.